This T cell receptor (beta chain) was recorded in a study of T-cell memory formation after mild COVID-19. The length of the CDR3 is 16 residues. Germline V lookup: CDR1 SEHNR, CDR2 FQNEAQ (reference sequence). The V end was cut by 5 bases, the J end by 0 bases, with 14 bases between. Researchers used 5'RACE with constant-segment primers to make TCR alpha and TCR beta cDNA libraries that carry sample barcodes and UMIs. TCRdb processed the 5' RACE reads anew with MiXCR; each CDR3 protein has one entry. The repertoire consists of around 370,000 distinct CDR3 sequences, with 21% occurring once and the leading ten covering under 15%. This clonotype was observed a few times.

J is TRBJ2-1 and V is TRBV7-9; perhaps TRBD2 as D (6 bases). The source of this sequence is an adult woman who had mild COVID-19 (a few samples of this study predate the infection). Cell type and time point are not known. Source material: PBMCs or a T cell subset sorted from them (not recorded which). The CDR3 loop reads CASSPHGGSSYNEQFF. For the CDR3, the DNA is TGTGCCAGCAGCCCCCATGGGGGGAGCTCCTACAATGAGCAGTTCTTC.